The clone carrying this TCR beta chain has a handful of counts. This sample is drawn from a study of blood T cell repertoires in COVID-19. During active infection, Seattle patients enrolled and were then monitored through disease. Repertoires were generated with immunoSEQ multiplex PCR, while TCRdb's copy carries only in-frame clones and drops some. Among 150,000 to 200,000 clones listed, roughly 84% were seen once. The receptor was isolated from a woman between 35 and 50 years old with COVID-19, enrolled during active disease. The sample comprised peripheral blood.

CDR3 in amino acids: CASTARQGAHYRDTEAFF. CDR3 bases: TGTGCCAGCACCGCGAGGCAGGGGGCGCATTATAGGGACACTGAAGCTTTCTTT. The rearrangement joins TRBV9 to TRBJ1-1; TRBD1 aligns across 8 bases. CDR3 length equals 18 residues. Germline CDR1 is SGDLS and CDR2 is YYNGEE. V shed 6 bases, J shed 3 bases, and the junction held 19 bases outside the gene matches.